This section outlines one T cell receptor (beta chain) sequence together with its context. This specimen comes from a study of cytomegalovirus exposure and HLA in healthy donors. In the PCR, 60 Vbeta and 13 Jbeta primers were used. Assay: immunoSEQ multiplex PCR; the TCRdb copy retains only in-frame clones and omits some. Seen here are about 140,000 clones, around 78% observed once, and the top ten hold roughly 6%. The length of the CDR3 is 12 residues. Germline V lookup: CDR1 SEHNR, CDR2 FQNEAQ (reference sequence). The rearrangement uses TRBV7-9 and TRBJ2-2, with D tentatively TRBD1 (5 bases). The sample was PBMCs. This sequence originates from a woman between 35 and 50 years old in good health and CMV-seropositive. This chain's CDR3 is CVEPGKTGELFF. The CDR3 DNA follows: TGTGTCGAGCCAGGGAAGACCGGGGAGCTGTTTTTT.